Shown below are 9 T cell receptor beta chains from a single sample sequenced in a study of CD8 T cells in ankylosing spondylitis. TCRdb called the 5' RACE reads again in MiXCR, with one record for every CDR3 protein. This sample carries about 140,000 distinct CDR3 sequences, 30% to 40% of them seen once, and the ten largest clones take 6%. Sequencing used synovial fluid, either unsorted or a sorted T cell fraction (not recorded which). Receptors originate from a male donor with ankylosing spondylitis.

This clonotype was detected many times. The chain employs TRBV5-1 and TRBJ2-1; perhaps D is TRBD1 or TRBD2 (7 bases each). Between the trimmed V and J ends, which lost 0 bases and 8 bases, there was a span of 21 bases. This CDR3 region has 17 residues. From germline, CDR1 is SGHRS and CDR2 YFSETQ. The CDR3 coding sequence is TGCGCCAGCAGCTTGGCCCTAGGGGGCGGGGGCGCCCATGAGCAGTTCTTC. It yields the protein CASSLALGGGGAHEQFF. Supplemented by reference TRBV5-1 and TRBJ2-1, the full variable domain reads KAGVTQTPRYLIKTRGQQVTLSCSPISGHRSVSWYQQTPGQGLQFLFEYFSETQRNKGNFPGRFSGRQFSNSRSEMNVSTLELGDSALYLCASSLALGGGGAHEQFFGPGTRLTVL.

This clonotype was counted a few times. The rearrangement links TRBV7-9 to TRBJ2-1; D remains unclear. The CDR3 consists of 17 residues. V was clipped by 0 bases and J by 0 bases, with 12 bases between them. Germline values: CDR1 SEHNR, CDR2 FQNEAQ (reference sequence). CDR3 in amino acids: CASSLALDFRSYNEQFF. The CDR3 coding sequence is TGTGCCAGCAGCTTAGCGCTAGACTTCCGCTCCTACAATGAGCAGTTCTTC.

This clonotype appeared a few times. The chain uses TRBV6-5 and TRBJ1-1; D unclear. The germline gives CDR1 MNHEY, CDR2 SVGAGI. The CDR3 is 15 amino acids. The V and J ends lost 6 bases and 3 bases respectively, with 17 bases between them. CDR3 in amino acids: CASSNSRSLYTEAFF. CDR3 sequence (DNA): TGTGCCAGCAGCAACTCGAGAAGTTTGTACACTGAAGCTTTCTTT.

V and J are TRBV12-3 or TRBV12-4 and TRBJ1-2; possibly TRBD1 for D (6 bases). V shed 6 bases and J shed 4 bases, with 15 bases lying between them. The CDR3 is 14 residues long. The CDR3 loop is CASSRRGGAYGYTF. The CDR3 bases are TGTGCCAGCAGCCGAAGGGGGGGTGCCTATGGCTACACCTTC.

This rearrangement joins TRBV7-9 to TRBJ1-3, with 9 positions matching TRBD1. There are 16 residues in the CDR3. Losses at the gene ends were 5 bases for V and 2 bases for J; bases not matched to a gene: 7. Germline V CDR1 and CDR2: SEHNR, FQNEAQ (reference sequence). CDR3 DNA: TGTGCCAGCAGCCCTGGACAGGGGTCCCCTGGAAACACCATATATTTT. Protein product: CASSPGQGSPGNTIYF.

The chain uses TRBV20-1 and TRBJ2-1, with 12 bases fitting TRBD2. With 5 bases clipped from V and 8 bases from J, the junction kept 7 bases outside the gene matches. This CDR3 spans 14 amino acids. Germline values: CDR1 DFQATT, CDR2 SNEGSKA (reference sequence). The CDR3 region is CSAFRLAGAHEQFF. As DNA, the CDR3 is TGCAGTGCTTTCCGACTAGCGGGAGCCCATGAGCAGTTCTTC.

The chain carries TRBV12-3 or TRBV12-4 and TRBJ2-5; possible D gene TRBD1, 6 bases. The germline V and J ends were trimmed by 5 bases and 5 bases, with 18 bases remaining between them. This CDR3 contains 15 residues. CDR3 sequence: CASSLSPRGLETQYF. The CDR3 DNA is TGTGCCAGCAGTCTTTCCCCTAGGGGGTTGGAGACCCAGTACTTC.

The chain carries TRBV7-2 and TRBJ2-5; a possible D gene is TRBD1 (5 bases). The CDR3 length is 16 residues. V lost 7 bases and J lost 0, with 18 bases in between. Germline CDR1 is SGHTA and CDR2 is FQGNSA. The CDR3 region is CASTLQAVWYQETQYF. CDR3 in DNA: TGTGCCAGCACCCTACAGGCGGTTTGGTACCAAGAGACCCAGTACTTC.

This clonotype was counted only a few times. This sequence joins TRBV20-1 and TRBJ2-7, with 13 nucleotides matching TRBD2. The CDR3 runs 14 residues. V lost 8 bases and J lost 8; bases outside the gene matches: 12. Germline V lookup: CDR1 DFQATT, CDR2 SNEGSKA (reference sequence). Here the CDR3 reads CSSSRPGTSGKQYF. In nucleotides, the CDR3 is TGCAGTTCATCACGGCCCGGGACTAGCGGGAAGCAGTACTTC.